A single sample gave rise to the 19 T cell receptor beta chains below, sequenced in a study of blood T cell repertoires in COVID-19. Clones were read by immunoSEQ multiplex PCR, and TCRdb kept only the in-frame ones, dropping some. The data show about 440,000 clones, around 89% seen once. The sample comprised peripheral blood. These receptors originate from a woman between 25 and 40 years old with acute or convalescent COVID-19.

The genes are TRBV10-3 and TRBJ1-3; D remains ambiguous. The germline V and J ends were trimmed by 5 bases and 0 bases, with 8 bases remaining between them. CDR3 length: 14 residues. CDR1 is ENHRY, CDR2 SYGVKD, per germline. The chain's CDR3 is CAISSSFSGNTIYF. The CDR3 DNA is TGTGCCATCAGTTCGTCGTTCTCTGGAAACACCATATATTTT.

This rearrangement joins TRBV25-1 to TRBJ2-1; TRBD1 matches 12 bases. V trimming: 1 base; J trimming: 15 bases; junction bases outside the gene matches: 10. CDR3 size: 15 residues. CDR1 is MGHDK and CDR2 is SYGVNS in the germline V gene. The CDR3 sequence: CASSESGTGGEVWFF. The CDR3 DNA is TGTGCCAGCAGTGAATCGGGGACAGGGGGCGAGGTTTGGTTCTTC.

The chain combines TRBV7-6 with TRBJ2-7; TRBD1 matches at 8 bases. V lost 5 bases, J lost 5 bases, and 8 bases stayed unmatched. The CDR3 runs to 14 residues. Germline CDR1 SGHVS, CDR2 FNYEAQ. The CDR3 region is CASSLTTGVDEQYF. In DNA, the CDR3 is TGTGCCAGCAGCCTAACGACAGGGGTTGACGAGCAGTACTTC.

This clone was picked up a small number of times. V usage is TRBV24-1 and J usage is TRBJ1-6; maybe TRBD1 (5 bases). The V end was cut by 9 bases, the J end by 4 bases, with 9 bases between. This CDR3 comprises 13 residues. Germline CDR1 reads KGHDR; CDR2 reads SFDVKD. This chain's CDR3 is CATSGGYNSPLHF. The CDR3 DNA follows: TGTGCCACCTCCGGGGGATATAATTCACCCCTCCACTTT.

Here the CDR3 reads CASSIGHWNQPQHF. CDR3 in DNA: TGTGCCAGTTCTATTGGACATTGGAATCAGCCCCAGCATTTT. This rearrangement joins TRBV19 to TRBJ1-5; possibly TRBD1 for D (5 bases). Germline CDR1 and CDR2: LNHDA and SQIVND (reference sequence). Trimming pared 8 bases from V and 4 bases from J, leaving 15 bases between. The CDR3 contains 14 residues.

This chain connects TRBV7-6 to TRBJ2-1; D might be TRBD1 (5 bases). CDR3 length: 15 residues. Germline V CDR1 and CDR2: SGHVS, FNYEAQ. Between the trimmed V and J ends, which lost 5 bases and 4 bases, there was a span of 15 bases. CDR3 in amino acids: CASSPQGSRYNEQFF. The CDR3 bases are TGTGCCAGCAGCCCGCAGGGATCCCGATACAATGAGCAGTTCTTC.

The gene calls are TRBV11-2 and TRBJ1-2; TRBD1 matches at 10 bases. The V gene end was trimmed by 5 bases and the J gene end by 7 bases; junction bases not matched to a gene: 7. The CDR3 loop spans 14 amino acids. Germline CDR1 and CDR2: SGHAT and FQNNGV. In DNA form, the CDR3 reads TGTGCCAGCAGCCACAGACAGGGGGCAACTGGCTACACCTTC. It specifies CASSHRQGATGYTF.

The genes are TRBV11-2 and TRBJ2-5; TRBD2 matches 9 bases. V shed 5 bases, J shed 1 base, and the junction held 11 bases outside the gene matches. There are 17 residues in the CDR3. Germline V gives CDR1 SGHAT, CDR2 FQNNGV. CDR3: CASSPRSLAGFQETQYF. In DNA, the CDR3 is TGTGCCAGCAGCCCGCGATCGCTAGCGGGGTTCCAAGAGACCCAGTACTTC. Looking up the rest from reference TRBV11-2 and TRBJ2-5 gives the full variable domain: EAGVAQSPRYKIIEKRQSVAFWCNPISGHATLYWYQQILGQGPKLLIQFQNNGVVDDSQLPKDRFSAERLKGVDSTLKIQPAKLEDSAVYLCASSPRSLAGFQETQYFGPGTRLLVL.

V gene TRBV4-1 combines with J gene TRBJ1-4; no clear D gene. In germline, CDR1 is MGHRA, CDR2 YSYEKL. This CDR3 is 14 amino acids long. The ends were cut back, 1 base at V and 8 bases at J, with 11 bases in the middle. CDR3 loop: CASSQVATGEKLFF. The CDR3 DNA reads TGCGCCAGCAGCCAAGTTGCCACGGGGGAAAAACTGTTTTTT.

Written as DNA, the CDR3 is TGTGCCAGCAGCTTGAGGGGGCCCGAGCAGTTCTTC. Translated, it gives CASSLRGPEQFF. This chain connects TRBV11-2 to TRBJ2-1; 7 positions agree with TRBD1. CDR3 length: 12 amino acids. V shed 3 bases, J shed 10 bases, and the junction held 3 bases outside the gene matches. CDR1 is SGHAT, CDR2 FQNNGV, per germline.

This clone has just a few counts. The chain couples TRBV6-5 to TRBJ2-1; 11 nucleotides match TRBD2. Looked up from germline, CDR1 is MNHEY and CDR2 is SVGAGI. The V and J ends lost 1 base and 9 bases, in that order; junction bases with no gene match: 5. CDR3 size: 15 residues. This CDR3 reads CASSYYSGGAGEQFF. The CDR3 DNA sequence: TGTGCCAGCAGTTACTATAGCGGGGGGGCTGGTGAGCAGTTCTTC.

This clone has a single count. V is TRBV28 and J is TRBJ1-5; 8 bases match TRBD1. This CDR3 has 16 amino acids. After removal of 5 bases from V and 4 bases from J, the junction contained 10 bases not matched to a gene. Germline V gives CDR1 MDHEN, CDR2 SYDVKM. CDR3 sequence: CASSRIQGARNQPQHF. The CDR3, as DNA: TGTGCCAGCAGTCGAATTCAGGGGGCGCGAAATCAGCCCCAGCATTTT.

This chain uses TRBV24-1 with TRBJ2-5; 8 nucleotides line up with TRBD2. Losses at the gene ends were 2 bases for V and 5 bases for J; bases not matched to a gene: 6. Germline V gene lookup returns CDR1 KGHDR and CDR2 SFDVKD. CDR3 length equals 15 residues. DNA for the CDR3: TGTGCCACCAGTGATTCCATGACTAGCGCGGAGACCCAGTACTTC. Translating gives CATSDSMTSAETQYF.

This clone was detected only once. The chain carries TRBV11-1 and TRBJ2-3; 11 bases agree with TRBD2. CDR3 size: 15 residues. The V gene's germline CDR1 is SGHAT and CDR2 FQDESV (reference sequence). Trimming cost V 3 bases and J 4 bases; bases outside gene matches: 3. CDR3 in DNA: TGTGCCAGCAGCTTGCTAGCGGGGGGCCCAGATACGCAGTATTTT. Translation gives CASSLLAGGPDTQYF.

About this clone: Within the sample, other DNA sequences also encode this same CDR3. The rearrangement links TRBV27 to TRBJ2-7; D is perhaps TRBD2 (6 bases). Trimming took 2 bases from V and 2 from J, leaving 10 bases between them. Germline-derived CDR1 and CDR2 are MNHEY and SMNVEV (reference sequence). This CDR3 comprises 14 residues. The CDR3 loop reads CASSLRGSPYEQYF. Here the CDR3 DNA reads TGTGCCAGCAGTTTACGGGGGTCCCCCTACGAGCAGTACTTC.

This chain uses TRBV7-9 with TRBJ1-2; 7 bases fit TRBD1. Germline CDR1 is SEHNR and CDR2 is FQNEAQ (reference sequence). This CDR3 region has 16 residues. Trimming cost V 1 base and J 1 base; bases outside gene matches: 6. The CDR3 DNA sequence: TGTGCCAGCAGCTTAGGGGGACAGTGGAATAACTATGGCTACACCTTC. It codes for CASSLGGQWNNYGYTF.

CDR3 amino acids: CASSPRQTDTQYF. CDR3 DNA: TGTGCCAGCAGTCCCCGACAGACAGATACGCAGTATTTT. V gene TRBV6-5 combines with J gene TRBJ2-3; a weak D match, TRBD1 (5 bases). This CDR3 has 13 residues. The V gene's germline CDR1 is MNHEY and CDR2 SVGAGI. V dropped 5 bases and J dropped 3 bases, with 9 bases sitting between them.

The CDR3 spells CASSQVGRGQYGQFF. The CDR3 DNA sequence: TGCGCCAGCAGCCAAGTCGGCAGGGGGCAGTATGGGCAGTTCTTC. The chain uses TRBV4-1 and TRBJ2-1; 8 nucleotides match TRBD1. This CDR3 comprises 15 residues. Germline values: CDR1 MGHRA, CDR2 YSYEKL. Unmatched junction bases numbered 11, after V lost 1 base and J lost 12 bases.

This clone occurred once. The CDR3 sequence is CASRTGQANTEAFF. DNA for the CDR3: TGCGCCAGCAGAACAGGACAGGCGAACACTGAAGCTTTCTTT. The chain employs TRBV5-1 and TRBJ1-1, with TRBD1 matching 7 bases. Germline loops: CDR1 SGHRS, CDR2 YFSETQ. The junction had 5 bases not matched to a gene; V was cut back by 5 bases and J by 1 base. This CDR3 has 14 amino acids. Filled out from reference TRBV5-1 and TRBJ1-1, the complete variable domain reads KAGVTQTPRYLIKTRGQQVTLSCSPISGHRSVSWYQQTPGQGLQFLFEYFSETQRNKGNFPGRFSGRQFSNSRSEMNVSTLELGDSALYLCASRTGQANTEAFFGQGTRLTVV.